What follows are 11 T cell receptor beta chains derived from one specimen sequenced in a study of long-term antiretroviral therapy in people with HIV. At the survey level, the v3.0 immunoSEQ assay was run. Produced via immunoSEQ multiplex PCR; TCRdb's table is partial and in-frame only. The table shows 40,000 or so clones, with approximately 86% occurring only once. Sequenced here: unsorted PBMCs, sampled just before starting antiretroviral therapy. Source of these receptors: a woman between 18 and 29 years old with HIV.

The J gene is TRBJ2-5, the V gene TRBV6-5; unclear D gene. Germline V gives CDR1 MNHEY, CDR2 SVGAGI. The ends were cut back, 7 bases at V and 5 bases at J, with 14 bases in the middle. This CDR3 has 13 amino acids. As DNA, the CDR3 is TGTGCCAGCACCATGCTGGGGTATGAGACCCAGTACTTC. Protein sequence: CASTMLGYETQYF.

This sequence joins TRBV6-6 and TRBJ2-5; D not certain. Trimming took off 0 bases at V and 1 base at J, with 9 bases between the two ends. The CDR3 extends over 15 amino acids. Germline V gives CDR1 MNHNY, CDR2 SVGAGI (reference sequence). CDR3 in DNA: TGTGCCAGCAGTTACTCGGTTGGAACCCAAGAGACCCAGTACTTC. Translation gives CASSYSVGTQETQYF.

The gene calls are TRBV7-2 and TRBJ2-1, with D tentatively TRBD1 (6 bases). Germline CDR1 and CDR2: SGHTA and FQGNSA. The CDR3 is 13 residues long. Trimming took off 3 bases at V and 4 bases at J, with 7 bases between the two ends. The CDR3 DNA sequence: TGTGCCAGCAGCTTGGGGGCATACAATGAGCAGTTCTTC. It is translated as CASSLGAYNEQFF.

This chain links TRBV6-5 with TRBJ2-1, with D unresolved. The V and J ends lost 4 bases and 14 bases respectively, with 12 bases between them. CDR1 and CDR2 from the germline V gene are MNHEY and SVGAGI. This CDR3 spans 11 amino acids. CDR3 sequence (DNA): TGTGCCAGCAGTTCGGCTCGTCTCGAGTTCTTC. The encoded protein is CASSSARLEFF.

CDR3 coding DNA: TGTGCCAGCAGCGTCCGGGACATAGAAGCTTTCTTT. Translating it yields CASSVRDIEAFF. The rearrangement joins TRBV11-2 to TRBJ1-1; a weak D match, TRBD1 (6 bases). The CDR3 covers 12 residues. Between the trimmed V and J ends, which lost 5 bases and 8 bases, there was a span of 12 bases. The germline gives CDR1 SGHAT, CDR2 FQNNGV.

The chain joins TRBV28 to TRBJ1-1; a weak D match, TRBD1 (6 bases). The CDR3 spans 16 residues. Between the trimmed V and J ends, which lost 5 bases and 5 bases, there was a span of 21 bases. The germline V gene encodes CDR1 MDHEN and CDR2 SYDVKM. CDR3 sequence reads: CASSGRLGRQGTEAFF. As DNA, the CDR3 is TGTGCCAGCAGTGGACGGCTGGGGCGCCAGGGGACTGAAGCTTTCTTT. Based on the CDR3 plus reference TRBV28 and TRBJ1-1, the full variable domain is DVKVTQSSRYLVKRTGEKVFLECVQDMDHENMFWYRQDPGLGLRLIYFSYDVKMKEKGDIPEGYSVSREKKERFSLILESASTNQTSMYLCASSGRLGRQGTEAFFGQGTRLTVV.

The chain uses TRBV19 and TRBJ1-4, with 8 nucleotides matching TRBD1. This CDR3 contains 14 residues. Unmatched junction bases numbered 6, after V lost 6 bases and J lost 6 bases. Germline V gene lookup returns CDR1 LNHDA and CDR2 SQIVND (reference sequence). CDR3 region: CASRPGTGHEKLFF. The DNA for the CDR3 is TGTGCCAGTAGGCCCGGGACAGGCCATGAAAAACTGTTTTTT.

The chain employs TRBV7-9 and TRBJ2-7; the match to TRBD2 covers 13 bases. V lost 5 bases and J lost 5; bases outside the gene matches: 9. The germline V gene encodes CDR1 SEHNR and CDR2 FQNEAQ (reference sequence). The CDR3 totals 16 residues. The DNA of the CDR3 is TGTGCCAGCAGCCATACTAGCGGGAGGGCCGGGAACGAGCAGTACTTC. Translated, it gives CASSHTSGRAGNEQYF.

The chain links TRBV5-5 to TRBJ2-7; TRBD2 matches 7 bases. This CDR3 spans 13 amino acids. Germline V lookup: CDR1 SGHKS, CDR2 YYEKEE (reference sequence). V shed 4 bases, J shed 6 bases, and the junction held 7 bases outside the gene matches. CDR3 loop: CASSPLWGGEQYF. CDR3 nucleotides: TGTGCCAGCAGCCCGCTCTGGGGGGGCGAGCAGTACTTC.

The V gene is TRBV5-8, the J gene TRBJ2-1, with TRBD1 matching over 9 bases. J lost 0 bases, V lost 0 bases, and 4 bases had no gene match. The CDR3 covers 17 residues. CDR1 and CDR2 (germline): SGHTS, YDEGEE. DNA for the CDR3: TGTGCCAGCAGCTTGGATGGGACAGGGAGCTCCTACAATGAGCAGTTCTTC. Translating gives CASSLDGTGSSYNEQFF.

This clone turned up a few times. This sequence joins TRBV9 and TRBJ2-3; 11 bases agree with TRBD2. The CDR3 spans 19 residues. From germline, CDR1 is SGDLS and CDR2 YYNGEE. The ends lost 4 bases at V and 4 bases at J; junction bases unmatched: 17. The CDR3 region is CASSTSGLAGFSRADTQYF. In DNA form, the CDR3 reads TGTGCCAGCAGCACCAGTGGACTAGCGGGCTTCAGTCGGGCAGATACGCAGTATTTT. Full variable domain (remainder filled in from reference TRBV9 and TRBJ2-3): DSGVTQTPKHLITATGQRVTLRCSPRSGDLSVYWYQQSLDQGLQFLIQYYNGEERAKGNILERFSAQQFPDLHSELNLSSLELGDSALYFCASSTSGLAGFSRADTQYFGPGTRLTVL.